Presented here are 32 T cell receptor beta chains from one specimen sequenced in a study of T cells after yellow fever vaccination. One entry per CDR3 protein, called by TCRdb with MiXCR from the 5' RACE reads. The data contain around 110,000 distinct CDR3 sequences, 7.5% to 9.5% of them singletons. Source: CD8+ T cells sorted from PBMCs, taken 45 days after the yellow fever booster vaccination. The origin of the receptors is a man aged 25-45 years who received the YFV17D yellow fever vaccine.

The CDR3 DNA reads as TGTGCCACCAGCAGTGTGGAATCTCCCTACGAGCAGTACTTC. Translated, it gives CATSSVESPYEQYF. The rearrangement joins TRBV15 to TRBJ2-7; D is uncertain. V was pared by 3 bases and J by 2 bases, with 11 bases between. The germline CDR1 and CDR2 sequences are LNHNV and YYDKDF (reference sequence). The CDR3 covers 14 residues.

This clonotype was seen at least ten times. The chain carries TRBV3-1 and TRBJ2-1; 12 nucleotides line up with TRBD2. The J segment lost 7 bases and the V segment lost 5 bases, leaving 12 bases of the junction unmatched. Germline V gene sequence: CDR1 LGHDT, CDR2 YNNKEL (reference sequence). CDR3 length: 17 amino acids. CDR3 coding DNA: TGTGCCAGCAGCGATGAGACTAGCGGGAGAGTTCGGAATGAGCAGTTCTTC. This translates into CASSDETSGRVRNEQFF.

This clonotype showed up many times. The chain is built from TRBV20-1 and TRBJ2-7; D ambiguous. The CDR3 has 12 amino acids. Trimming left V 0 bases short and J 6 bases short, with 9 bases between. Looked up from germline, CDR1 is DFQATT and CDR2 is SNEGSKA (reference sequence). CDR3 protein: CSARDRVFEQYF. The CDR3 DNA follows: TGCAGTGCTAGAGATCGGGTGTTCGAGCAGTACTTC.

The gene calls are TRBV7-2 and TRBJ2-3; 11 positions agree with TRBD1. The CDR3 contains 15 residues. The junction had 5 bases not matched to a gene; V was cut back by 5 bases and J by 4 bases. CDR1 is SGHTA, CDR2 FQGNSA, per germline. DNA of the CDR3: TGTACCAGCAGCCAGTGGGACAGGGGGGCAGATACGCAGTATTTT. Protein: CTSSQWDRGADTQYF.

This clonotype has a count of ten or more. V is TRBV6-5 and J is TRBJ2-5; 13 nucleotides line up with TRBD2. This CDR3 is built from 15 residues. Germline-derived CDR1 and CDR2 are MNHEY and SVGAGI. J lost 5 bases, V lost 4 bases, and 4 bases had no gene match. CDR3 residues: CASSWGTSGKETQYF. Written as DNA, the CDR3 is TGTGCCAGCAGTTGGGGGACTAGCGGGAAGGAGACCCAGTACTTC.

This clonotype was counted many times. This chain uses TRBV11-2 with TRBJ2-1; 14 positions match TRBD2. With V trimmed by 0 bases and J by 8 bases, 12 bases remained unmatched. The CDR3 runs to 19 residues. Germline CDR1 is SGHAT and CDR2 is FQNNGV. Here the CDR3 DNA reads TGTGCCAGCAGCTTAGACCACTCGGGACTAGCGGGAGCGTACCATGAGCAGTTCTTC. Translating it yields CASSLDHSGLAGAYHEQFF.

A few counts support this clonotype. The chain couples TRBV10-2 to TRBJ2-1; the match to TRBD1 covers 10 bases. Looked up from germline, CDR1 is WSHSY and CDR2 is SAAADI. Trimming took 8 bases from V and 5 from J; bases not matched to a gene: 9. The CDR3 is 15 residues long. The CDR3 nucleotides read TGCGCCAGCGGGGAGACAGGGGGCTGGGACAATGAGCAGTTCTTC. Its translation: CASGETGGWDNEQFF.

This clonotype appeared many times. This chain links TRBV27 with TRBJ1-4; D call uncertain. Germline CDR1 and CDR2: MNHEY and SMNVEV (reference sequence). The CDR3 runs 14 residues. Trimming stripped 3 bases from V and 0 bases from J, with 5 bases between. CDR3 in DNA: TGTGCCAGCAGTTTTGGTGCAACTAATGAAAAACTGTTTTTT. It is translated as CASSFGATNEKLFF. The entire variable domain, with the rest obtained from reference TRBV27 and TRBJ1-4, is as follows: EAQVTQNPRYLITVTGKKLTVTCSQNMNHEYMSWYRQDPGLGLRQIYYSMNVEVTDKGDVPEGYKVSRKEKRNFPLILESPSPNQTSLYFCASSFGATNEKLFFGSGTQLSVL.

This clonotype was observed many times. V gene TRBV7-8 combines with J gene TRBJ2-1; TRBD2 matches at 8 bases. This CDR3 is built from 17 residues. V was clipped by 1 base and J by 2 bases; unmatched bases: 7. From germline, CDR1 is SGHVS and CDR2 FQNEAQ. CDR3 DNA sequence: TGTGCCAGCAGCTTAGGGGTCCTAGCGGGCCCCTACAATGAGCAGTTCTTC. This codes for CASSLGVLAGPYNEQFF.

Regarding this clonotype: This may stem from a read error, because a much larger clone lies one nucleotide away. The chain carries TRBV7-8 and TRBJ2-1; D is uncertain. CDR1 is SGHVS, CDR2 FQNEAQ, per germline. Trimming removed 1 base at V and 10 bases at J, with 11 bases between. This CDR3 has 13 amino acids. The CDR3 spells CASSLGARGEQFF. The CDR3 DNA reads as TGTGCCAGCAGCTTAGGGGCCAGAGGAGAGCAGTTCTTC.

This clonotype was detected ten times or more. The chain joins TRBV13 to TRBJ2-3; the D is unclear. The CDR3 spans 12 residues. The V and J ends lost 1 base and 6 bases respectively, with 5 bases between them. Germline CDR1 and CDR2: PRHDT and FYEKMQ (reference sequence). CDR3 in DNA: TGTGCCAGCAGCTTAGAAGAGGATACGCAGTATTTT. It yields the protein CASSLEEDTQYF.

This clonotype was recorded at least ten times. The V call is TRBV5-1, the J call TRBJ2-1; D is uncertain. This CDR3 has 13 amino acids. V gave up 0 bases and J gave up 10 bases, with 11 bases separating them. Germline CDR1 SGHRS, CDR2 YFSETQ. CDR3: CASSLGSPGEQFF. CDR3 in DNA: TGCGCCAGCAGCTTGGGGTCTCCTGGGGAGCAGTTCTTC.

V and J are TRBV11-1 and TRBJ1-4, with a possible D match to TRBD1 (5 bases). The CDR3 has 19 amino acids. Between the trimmed V and J ends, which lost 1 base and 1 base, there was a span of 19 bases. The germline V gene encodes CDR1 SGHAT and CDR2 FQDESV (reference sequence). The CDR3 coding sequence is TGTGCCAGCAGCTTAGTATCCGGTCAGGGAGTGGAAACTAATGAAAAACTGTTTTTT. It is translated as CASSLVSGQGVETNEKLFF.

This clonotype was observed many times. The CDR3 region is CASSLAPHTGELFF. CDR3 DNA sequence: TGTGCCAGCAGTTTAGCTCCTCACACCGGGGAGCTGTTTTTT. The chain carries TRBV12-3 or TRBV12-4 and TRBJ2-2; D remains ambiguous. Trimming removed 0 bases at V and 3 bases at J, with 5 bases between. CDR3 length: 14 residues.

This clonotype was recorded many times. The chain links TRBV15 to TRBJ2-7; TRBD1 agrees at 7 bases. Germline CDR1 and CDR2: LNHNV and YYDKDF (reference sequence). The ends lost 6 bases at V and 1 base at J; junction bases unmatched: 3. The CDR3 covers 13 residues. The CDR3 nucleotides read TGTGCCACCAGAGGGGACAGATCCTACGAGCAGTACTTC. Its protein is CATRGDRSYEQYF.

This clonotype was detected ten times or more. The gene calls are TRBV4-2 and TRBJ2-6, with D unresolved. The V and J ends lost 8 bases and 4 bases respectively, with 9 bases between them. CDR3 length: 13 amino acids. Germline V gene sequence: CDR1 LGHNA, CDR2 YNFKEQ. The CDR3 reads CASLEAGANVLTF. CDR3 nucleotide sequence: TGTGCCAGCCTAGAGGCAGGGGCCAACGTCCTGACTTTC.

The chain links TRBV29-1 to TRBJ2-1; the match to TRBD2 covers 10 bases. Germline-derived CDR1 and CDR2 are SQVTM and ANQGSEA. V trimming: 1 base; J trimming: 0 bases; junction bases outside the gene matches: 6. This CDR3 has 17 residues. CDR3 amino acids: CSVEGASGRNSYNEQFF. CDR3 nucleotides: TGCAGCGTTGAAGGGGCTAGCGGGAGAAACTCCTACAATGAGCAGTTCTTC.

On this clonotype itself: This may be a read error: a much more frequent sequence differs by one nucleotide. The V and J genes are TRBV7-6 and TRBJ2-5; D is uncertain. Germline V CDR1 and CDR2: SGHVS, FNYEAQ. The CDR3 covers 15 residues. Trimming pared 6 bases from V and 1 base from J, leaving 15 bases between. This CDR3 reads CASSTPGRLQETQYF. As DNA, the CDR3 is TGTGCCAGCAGTACACCCGGACGCCTCCAAGAGACCCAGTACTTC.

This clonotype has ten or more counts. CDR3 bases: TGTGCCAGCAGCTCCACTAGCGGGAGGGCCCACACCGGGGAGCTGTTTTTT. This translates into CASSSTSGRAHTGELFF. The chain recombines TRBV7-2 with TRBJ2-2; 13 positions agree with TRBD2. Germline CDR1 and CDR2: SGHTA and FQGNSA. V lost 4 bases, J lost 3 bases, and 5 bases stayed unmatched. The CDR3 extends over 17 amino acids.

This clonotype has only one observation. A much larger clone lies one base from this, so it may be a read error. The chain recombines TRBV5-5 with TRBJ1-1; TRBD1 aligns across 7 bases. CDR3 length equals 15 residues. CDR1 is SGHKS and CDR2 is YYEKEE in the germline V gene (reference sequence). The chain's CDR3 is CASSLFRGMNNEAFF. As DNA, the CDR3 is TGTGCCAGCAGCTTGTTCAGGGGGATGAACAATGAAGCTTTCTTT.

This clonotype showed up many times. The rearrangement joins TRBV4-1 to TRBJ2-7, with 9 bases lining up with TRBD1. V trimming: 0 bases; J trimming: 5 bases; junction bases outside the gene matches: 8. This CDR3 is built from 16 residues. Germline V gene lookup returns CDR1 MGHRA and CDR2 YSYEKL. The CDR3: CASSQDPGQGVHEQYF. The CDR3 nucleotides read TGCGCCAGCAGCCAAGATCCGGGACAGGGTGTCCACGAGCAGTACTTC.

This clonotype came up a few times. The chain recombines TRBV7-2 with TRBJ1-1; a weak D match, TRBD1 (5 bases). The CDR3 has 17 amino acids. V lost 4 bases, J lost 1 base, and 19 bases lay in between. The V gene's germline CDR1 is SGHTA and CDR2 FQGNSA. The chain's CDR3 is CASSSGDFAQANTEAFF. As DNA, the CDR3 is TGTGCCAGCAGCTCAGGCGACTTTGCACAGGCGAACACTGAAGCTTTCTTT.

This clonotype was observed a few times. The genes are TRBV7-9 and TRBJ2-7; perhaps D is TRBD1 or TRBD2 (5 bases each). The germline V and J ends were trimmed by 5 bases and 2 bases, with 13 bases remaining between them. Germline loops: CDR1 SEHNR, CDR2 FQNEAQ (reference sequence). This CDR3 is 14 amino acids long. The CDR3 DNA reads TGTGCCAGCAGCCCTGGGACGCGGGCCTACGAGCAGTACTTC. Translating gives CASSPGTRAYEQYF.

This chain's CDR3 is CAVRAGTDSYEQYF. The CDR3 nucleotides are TGTGCCGTCCGCGCCGGGACAGACTCCTACGAGCAGTACTTC. The rearrangement uses TRBV6-1 and TRBJ2-7; 7 bases are shared with TRBD1. The CDR3 length is 14 residues. The V and J ends lost 11 bases and 0 bases, in that order; junction bases with no gene match: 10. Germline V gives CDR1 MNHNS, CDR2 SASEGT.

This clonotype was seen at least ten times. The chain employs TRBV7-2 and TRBJ2-1; 8 bases align to TRBD2. Trimming took 3 bases from V and 7 from J; bases not matched to a gene: 14. Germline CDR1 and CDR2: SGHTA and FQGNSA. This CDR3 has 17 amino acids. The CDR3 sequence is CASSFPLGAGDGNEQFF. Written as DNA, the CDR3 is TGTGCCAGCAGCTTCCCGCTGGGAGCGGGAGACGGTAATGAGCAGTTCTTC.

Concerning this clonotype itself: A much larger clone lies a single base off, so this may be a read error. The CDR3 end shows no conserved phenylalanine or tryptophan, and so a read error is likely. The rearrangement joins TRBV11-2 to TRBJ2-2; the D is unclear. This CDR3 is 14 amino acids long. V dropped 3 bases and J dropped 5 bases, with 10 bases sitting between them. In germline, CDR1 is SGHAT, CDR2 FQNNGV. This chain's CDR3 is CASSLMERTGELFL. Here the CDR3 DNA reads TGTGCCAGCAGCTTGATGGAGCGTACCGGGGAGCTGTTTCTT.

This clonotype was picked up a small number of times. This sequence joins TRBV19 and TRBJ2-1, with 10 positions matching TRBD2. V lost 3 bases, J lost 7 bases, and 9 bases stayed unmatched. Germline V lookup: CDR1 LNHDA, CDR2 SQIVND (reference sequence). The CDR3 is 16 residues long. The CDR3 sequence is CASSMSEREGSNEQFF. CDR3 bases: TGTGCCAGTAGTATGTCGGAGCGGGAGGGTAGTAATGAGCAGTTCTTC.

The chain employs TRBV9 and TRBJ2-3; D could derive from TRBD1 or TRBD2 (5 bases each). The germline V gene has CDR1 SGDLS and CDR2 YYNGEE. The CDR3 is made up of 15 amino acids. V lost 7 bases and J lost 6, with 21 bases in between. CDR3 region: CASCGRDQWIDTQYF. The CDR3 region has the DNA TGTGCCAGCTGCGGCCGGGACCAGTGGATCGATACGCAGTATTTT.

This chain connects TRBV7-9 to TRBJ2-1; D uncertain. Trimming cost V 5 bases and J 8 bases, with 7 bases left between them. CDR1 is SEHNR, CDR2 FQNEAQ, per germline (reference sequence). The CDR3 sequence is 11 residues long. The CDR3 DNA reads TGTGCCAGCAGCAGTCCCGATGAGCAGTTCTTC. This codes for CASSSPDEQFF.

This clonotype occurred many times. This chain joins TRBV6-5 and TRBJ2-7, with 7 bases aligning to TRBD2. V shed 3 bases and J 0 bases; nucleotides not matched to a gene: 8. Germline V gives CDR1 MNHEY, CDR2 SVGAGI. There are 16 residues in the CDR3. The DNA of the CDR3 is TGTGCCAGCAGTTATGAACGGGGAGGGAGCTCCTACGAGCAGTACTTC. The encoded protein is CASSYERGGSSYEQYF.

This clonotype appeared a few times. In DNA form, the CDR3 reads TGTGCCAGCAGCTTCCCAGCGGGAGGAGTCTACGAGCAGTACTTC. Its protein is CASSFPAGGVYEQYF. This chain uses TRBV11-2 with TRBJ2-7, with 9 bases matching TRBD2. CDR1 is SGHAT, CDR2 FQNNGV, per germline. V shed 3 bases, J shed 3 bases, and the junction held 6 bases outside the gene matches. The CDR3 has 15 residues.

This clonotype occurred many times. This sequence joins TRBV4-3 and TRBJ2-5; D perhaps matches TRBD1 (5 bases). The V end was cut by 1 base, the J end by 5 bases, with 23 bases between. The germline gives CDR1 LGHNA, CDR2 YSLEER. This CDR3 has 18 amino acids. The CDR3 DNA sequence: TGCGCCAGCAGCCAAGGCGTAAGGGGTGGTGGGTGGTTGGAGACCCAGTACTTC. Translating gives CASSQGVRGGGWLETQYF.